This is a list of T cell receptor beta chains from one sample in a study of cytomegalovirus exposure and HLA in healthy donors. Here immunoSEQ multiplex PCR was the method, and the copy in TCRdb shows in-frame clones only, minus some. In the table there are 110,000 or so clones, under 85% of which are singletons. Input material: PBMCs. All receptors come from a man between 18 and 29 years old in good health and CMV-seronegative. Each CDR3 is given with its conserved first and last residue. Each record gives: J gene, V gene, D gene, CDR3 protein. The D gene is left open where the match is weak.

>TRBJ2-7|TRBV2|TRBD2
CASNRLAGGPYEQYF
>TRBJ2-3|TRBV29-1|.
CSVEDRGSPDTQYF
>TRBJ1-1|TRBV9|.
CASSARPDKNTEAFF
>TRBJ2-2|TRBV5-1|.
CASSLAGGEAGELFF
>TRBJ1-2|TRBV4-1|.
CASSTERGYGYTF
>TRBJ2-2|TRBV2|TRBD2
CASSDPGLAGDRNTGELFF
>TRBJ2-5|TRBV19|TRBD1
CASSRAVGQGGNRETQYF
>TRBJ1-1|TRBV7-2|.
CASSPETGTEAFF
>TRBJ1-1|TRBV7-2|.
CASSSNTEAFF
>TRBJ2-5|TRBV29-1|.
CSVEGWEETQYF
>TRBJ2-6|TRBV7-6|TRBD2
CASSPAGAGGYSGANVLTF
>TRBJ2-1|TRBV9|TRBD2
CASSTRTRVNDEQFF
>TRBJ2-1|TRBV9|.
CASSEKGGGDYNEQFF
>TRBJ2-1|TRBV7-9|.
CASSITSGAQFF
>TRBJ1-5|TRBV27|TRBD1
CASSRTGSDFQPQHF
>TRBJ1-5|TRBV28|TRBD1
CASTTGGGFQPQHF
>TRBJ1-5|TRBV27|TRBD1
CASRSTDRGKPQHF
>TRBJ2-2|TRBV20-1|.
CSAEQGRELFF
>TRBJ2-5|TRBV30|TRBD1
CAWSRRDSKQTQYF
>TRBJ2-7|TRBV4-3|.
CASSLYDSLSYEQYF
>TRBJ1-5|TRBV28|TRBD1
CASSFTGVNQPQHF
>TRBJ1-1|TRBV7-2|.
CASSPGQGGTEAFF
>TRBJ1-1|TRBV5-8|.
CASSLGQVLNTEAFF
>TRBJ2-2|TRBV29-1|TRBD1
CSVAGTANTGELFF
>TRBJ1-3|TRBV2|.
CASSDHRAGNTIYF
>TRBJ1-3|TRBV28|.
CASSLPGAGNTIYF
>TRBJ2-3|TRBV6-5|TRBD2
CASSYTGREGLDTQYF
>TRBJ2-1|TRBV27|.
CASSLGLVNEQFF